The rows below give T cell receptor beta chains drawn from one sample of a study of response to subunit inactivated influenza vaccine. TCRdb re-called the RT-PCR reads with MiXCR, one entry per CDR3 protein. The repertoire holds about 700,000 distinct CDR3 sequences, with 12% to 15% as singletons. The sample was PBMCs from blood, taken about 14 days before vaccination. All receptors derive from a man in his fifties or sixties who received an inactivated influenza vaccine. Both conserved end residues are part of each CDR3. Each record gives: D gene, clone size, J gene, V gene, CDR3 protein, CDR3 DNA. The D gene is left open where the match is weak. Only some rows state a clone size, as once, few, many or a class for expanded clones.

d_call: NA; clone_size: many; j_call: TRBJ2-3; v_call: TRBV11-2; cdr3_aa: CASSLGVRDTQYF; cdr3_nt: TGTGCCAGCAGCTTAGGGGTGCGGGATACGCAGTATTTT
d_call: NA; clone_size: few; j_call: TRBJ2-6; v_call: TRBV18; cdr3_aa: CASSPPRGSSGANVLTF; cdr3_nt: TGTGCCAGCTCACCACCAAGGGGGAGCTCTGGGGCCAACGTCCTGACTTTC
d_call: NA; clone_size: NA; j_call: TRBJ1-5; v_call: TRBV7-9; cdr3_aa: CASSPGSGRPQHF; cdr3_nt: TGTGCCAGCAGCCCAGGGTCAGGCCGGCCCCAGCATTTT
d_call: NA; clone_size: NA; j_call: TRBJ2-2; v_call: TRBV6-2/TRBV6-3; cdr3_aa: CASSRPGPGELFF; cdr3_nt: TGTGCCAGCAGCCGACCGGGCCCCGGGGAGCTGTTTTTT
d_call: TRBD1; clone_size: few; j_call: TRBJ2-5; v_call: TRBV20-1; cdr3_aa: CSASNRGVGETQYF; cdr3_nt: TGCAGTGCTAGTAACAGGGGGGTAGGAGAGACCCAGTACTTC
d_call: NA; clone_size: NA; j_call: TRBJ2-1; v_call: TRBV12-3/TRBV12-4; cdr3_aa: CASSLGRRGYEQFF; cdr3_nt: TGTGCCAGCAGCCTAGGGCGGAGGGGCTATGAGCAGTTCTTC
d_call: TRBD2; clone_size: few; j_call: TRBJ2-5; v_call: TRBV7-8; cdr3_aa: CASSLASGRGETQYF; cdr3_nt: TGTGCCAGCAGCTTAGCTAGCGGGAGGGGAGAGACCCAGTACTTC
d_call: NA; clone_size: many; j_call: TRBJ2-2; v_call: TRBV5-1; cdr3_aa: CASSLGRDTGELFF; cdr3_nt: TGTGCCAGCAGCTTAGGTCGCGACACCGGGGAGCTGTTTTTT
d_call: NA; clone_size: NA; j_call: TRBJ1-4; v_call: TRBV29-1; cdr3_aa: CSVEYRGTNEKLFF; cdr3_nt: TGCAGCGTTGAGTATCGGGGTACTAATGAAAAACTGTTTTTT
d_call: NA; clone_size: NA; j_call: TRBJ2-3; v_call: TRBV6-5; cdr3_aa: CASSSRGSSTDTQYF; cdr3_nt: TGTGCCAGCAGTTCCCGTGGGTCTAGCACAGATACGCAGTATTTT
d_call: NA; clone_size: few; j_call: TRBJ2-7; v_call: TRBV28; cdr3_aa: CASSLDLQYF; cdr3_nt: TGTGCCAGCAGCCTGGACCTGCAGTACTTC
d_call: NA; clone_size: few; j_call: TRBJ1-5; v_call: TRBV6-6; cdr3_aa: CASSYVGDQPQHF; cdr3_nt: TGTGCCAGCAGTTACGTAGGGGACCAGCCCCAGCATTTT
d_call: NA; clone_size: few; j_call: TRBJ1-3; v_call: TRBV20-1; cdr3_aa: CSARDRRRSGNTIYF; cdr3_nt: TGCAGTGCTAGAGATAGAAGGCGCTCTGGAAACACCATATATTTT
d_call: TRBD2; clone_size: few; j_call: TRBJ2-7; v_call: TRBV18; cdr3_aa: CASSPGGAGEQYF; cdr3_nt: TGTGCCAGCTCACCGGGAGGGGCCGGGGAGCAGTACTTC
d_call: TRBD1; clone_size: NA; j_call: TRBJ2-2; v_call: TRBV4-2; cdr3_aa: CASSPEDRGTGELFF; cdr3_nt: TGTGCCAGCAGCCCCGAGGACAGGGGGACCGGGGAGCTGTTTTTT